These T cell receptor beta chains were read from a single sample in a study of blood T cell repertoires in COVID-19. TCRdb's copy holds only in-frame clones and misses some; the assay was immunoSEQ multiplex PCR. The table has some 340,000 clones, 83% seen once; the top ten hold 5% to 6%. The sample comprised PBMCs or T cells enriched from blood (not recorded which). These receptors came from a woman between 45 and 65 years old who had recovered from COVID-19. CDR3s include the opening cysteine and the closing phenylalanine or tryptophan. Each record gives: D gene, J gene, V gene, clone size, CDR3 DNA, CDR3 protein. D genes are given only for firm matches. For some rows the clone size is stated as once, few or many, or as a class when expanded; others skip it.

>TRBD1|TRBJ2-1|TRBV13|-
TGTGCCAGCAGCTTAAGGGGACAGGGGAACAACAATGAGCAGTTCTTC
CASSLRGQGNNNEQFF
>-|TRBJ2-7|TRBV11-2|-
TGTGCCAGCAGCTTCTTGAGGAACGAGCAGTACTTC
CASSFLRNEQYF
>-|TRBJ1-1|TRBV19|-
TGTGCCAGTAGTATAGTTCACCGGGATACTGAAGCTTTCTTT
CASSIVHRDTEAFF
>-|TRBJ1-4|TRBV2|-
TGTGCCAGTGGCTCAGGGGCCCTAACTAATGAAAAACTGTTTTTT
CASGSGALTNEKLFF
>-|TRBJ2-7|TRBV6-2/TRBV6-3|once
TGTGCCAGCAGTAGGGGCAGCTCCTACGAGCAGTACTTC
CASSRGSSYEQYF
>TRBD1|TRBJ2-3|TRBV3-1/TRBV3-2|-
TGTGCCAGCAGTAACGGACAGGGGGCAGGGTCCGAAAGTAATTTT
CASSNGQGAGSESNF
>-|TRBJ1-2|TRBV9|few
TGTGCCAGCAGCTCGACAGGTGGGAACTATGGCTACACCTTC
CASSSTGGNYGYTF
>TRBD1|TRBJ2-1|TRBV7-3|once
TGTGCCAGCACCCCCGGGACAGGGTCCAATGAGCAGTTCTTC
CASTPGTGSNEQFF
>TRBD1|TRBJ1-5|TRBV15|-
TGTGCCACCAGCAGTCGGGACAGTAGATACCAGCCCCAGCATTTT
CATSSRDSRYQPQHF
>-|TRBJ1-2|TRBV5-1|-
TGCGCCAGCAGCTTGATGGACAGCCCATCTCCCCTGGGCTACACCTTC
CASSLMDSPSPLGYTF
>-|TRBJ1-2|TRBV27|-
TGTGCCAGCAGTTTAAACCCGACAGGTGGGGGTGGCTACACCTTC
CASSLNPTGGGGYTF
>-|TRBJ1-6|TRBV5-5|once
TGTGCCAGCAGCCGCCCGTCCGAGGGCAGGGGTTTGAATTCACCCCTCCACTTT
CASSRPSEGRGLNSPLHF
>TRBD1|TRBJ1-2|TRBV18|-
TGTGCCAGCTCACCTACAGGGGCGGGCTATGGCTACACCTTC
CASSPTGAGYGYTF
>TRBD1|TRBJ1-2|TRBV11-1|-
TGTGCCAGCAGCTTAGACGGGACAGCATATGGCTACACCTTC
CASSLDGTAYGYTF
>-|TRBJ2-1|TRBV30|-
TGTGCCTGGAGTGGAGGGAAGCGTGAGCAGTTCTTC
CAWSGGKREQFF
>-|TRBJ2-5|TRBV19|-
TGTGCCAGTAGTAATAGCAAGTCCCCCCGCCAAGAGACCCAGTACTTC
CASSNSKSPRQETQYF
>TRBD1|TRBJ1-3|TRBV5-8|once
TGTGCCAGCAGCTTGGGACAGGGTGGTGGAAACACCATATATTTT
CASSLGQGGGNTIYF
>-|TRBJ2-2|TRBV2|-
TGTGCCAGCAGTGAAATGCGGCCTGAGTACACGAACACCGGGGAGCTGTTTTTT
CASSEMRPEYTNTGELFF
>TRBD2|TRBJ2-3|TRBV2|once
TGTGCCAGCAGCCTTAGCGGGAGCCTCACAGATACGCAGTATTTT
CASSLSGSLTDTQYF
>TRBD1|TRBJ1-5|TRBV6-5|-
TGTGCCAGCTCTGACAGGGATCAGCCCCAGCATTTT
CASSDRDQPQHF
>TRBD1|TRBJ1-2|TRBV7-2|-
TGTGCCAGCAGCACGCGACAGGGGGGTTTAGGCTACACCTTC
CASSTRQGGLGYTF
>TRBD2|TRBJ2-7|TRBV30|-
TGTGCCTGGGGTAGGACTAGCGGGTTCTACGAGCAGTACTTC
CAWGRTSGFYEQYF
>-|TRBJ2-7|TRBV14|-
TGTGCCAGCAGCCGTTCCGGGACTCCGGAGCAGTACTTC
CASSRSGTPEQYF
>-|TRBJ1-5|TRBV6-2/TRBV6-3|-
TGTGCCAGCAGTTATCTGGGGGCGAGTGGCAATCAGCCCCAGCATTTT
CASSYLGASGNQPQHF
>TRBD2|TRBJ2-3|TRBV29-1|few
TGCAGCGCCCGACTAGCGGGAGGGCCCACTCCTAGCACAGATACGCAGTATTTT
CSARLAGGPTPSTDTQYF
>-|TRBJ2-5|TRBV11-1|-
TGTGCCAGCAGCTTAGCTTTTAGCGGTATACAAGAGACCCAGTACTTC
CASSLAFSGIQETQYF
>-|TRBJ1-1|TRBV20-1|-
TGCAGTGCTAGTAGGGGGATCCCGCAGGACACTGAAGCTTTCTTT
CSASRGIPQDTEAFF
>TRBD1|TRBJ2-7|TRBV28|-
TGTGCCAGCAGCCCTGAGGGGACAGCCGGCGAGCAGTACTTC
CASSPEGTAGEQYF
>-|TRBJ1-1|TRBV18|-
TGTGCCAGCTCACCACCGGGCAGGGTCGGGGAAGCTTTCTTT
CASSPPGRVGEAFF
>-|TRBJ1-6|TRBV5-5|-
TGTGCCAGCAGCTCTGGTTGGGGGGATACCCTCCACTTT
CASSSGWGDTLHF
>-|TRBJ1-2|TRBV14|-
TGTGCCAGCAGCCAACAGACAAACTATGGCTACACCTTC
CASSQQTNYGYTF
>-|TRBJ2-7|TRBV7-6|-
TGTGCCAGCAGCTTAGGGGGTGGGCGGGCCTCCTACGAGCAGTACTTC
CASSLGGGRASYEQYF
>TRBD1|TRBJ1-1|TRBV6-5|-
TGTGCCAGCATCCAGGGGGGGAACACTGAAGCTTTCTTT
CASIQGGNTEAFF
>-|TRBJ1-5|TRBV30|many
TGTGCCTGGAGCGGAACAGCTAGCAATCAGCCCCAGCATTTT
CAWSGTASNQPQHF
>-|TRBJ2-2|TRBV5-1|-
TGCGCCAGCAGCTTGGCCGGGAAGGGGAACACCGGGGAGCTGTTTTTT
CASSLAGKGNTGELFF
>-|TRBJ2-5|TRBV11-3|-
TGTGCCAGCAGCTTGGGGAGCGAGGAGACCCAGTACTTC
CASSLGSEETQYF
>-|TRBJ2-7|TRBV24-1|once
TGTGCCACCAGTGATTCCCGGTTACCCTACGAGCAGTACTTC
CATSDSRLPYEQYF
>TRBD2|TRBJ2-7|TRBV7-2|-
TGTGCCAGCAGCAGGAGCGGGGGTTACTCCTACGAGCAGTACTTC
CASSRSGGYSYEQYF
>-|TRBJ1-5|TRBV7-9|-
TGTGCCAGCAGCTCCGGAGGGCAGCCCCAGCATTTT
CASSSGGQPQHF
>-|TRBJ1-2|TRBV4-3|many
TGCGCCAGCAGCCCGCGGACAAACTATGGCTACACCTTC
CASSPRTNYGYTF
>-|TRBJ1-6|TRBV6-1|-
TGTGCCAGCAGTGAAGGGGGGACACTCCGGGGATCACCCCTCCACTTT
CASSEGGTLRGSPLHF
>-|TRBJ1-5|TRBV25-1|few
TGTGCCACCTTGACAGCCTATTATAGCAATCAGCCCCAGCATTTT
CATLTAYYSNQPQHF
>TRBD1|TRBJ1-2|TRBV19|few
TGTGCCAGTAGTATAGGGAGACAGGGGCTAAACTATGGCTACACCTTC
CASSIGRQGLNYGYTF
>-|TRBJ1-6|TRBV4-2|-
TGTGCCAGCAGCCTAAAGGCGGAGGTTAGCTCCTATAATTCACCCCTCCACTTT
CASSLKAEVSSYNSPLHF
>-|TRBJ2-7|TRBV10-2|-
TGCGCCAGCATCGGCGAAGGGAGGCGGTCCGAGCAGTACTTC
CASIGEGRRSEQYF